The 25 T cell receptor beta chains in this list originate from one sample, sequenced in a study of cytomegalovirus exposure and HLA in healthy donors (dated by TCRdb to about 2017). Library preparation was by the immunoSEQ multiplex PCR assay. A mixture of 60 forward primers for TCR Vbeta segments and 13 reverse primers for TCR Jbeta segments was used in the multiplex PCR. Imported from immuneACCESS, the table was reduced by TCRdb to in-frame sequences with V and J called. These copies leave out some clones; in studies compared against another copy, an unresolved V gene accounts for under half, and the cause of the remainder is not known. In this sample the table shows 95,000 to 110,000 clones, 82% of which occur a single time. Less than 3.5% of the sample goes to the ten largest clones. Sample: PBMCs. The receptors come from a man aged 25-45 years in good health and CMV-seropositive.

The chain links TRBV6-1 to TRBJ1-1; TRBD1 might be the D (5 bases). The CDR3 spans 13 residues. V was pared by 8 bases and J by 4 bases, with 14 bases between. CDR1 is MNHNS and CDR2 is SASEGT in the germline V gene. CDR3 protein: CASARDFTTEAFF. The CDR3 bases are TGTGCCAGCGCGAGGGACTTTACCACTGAAGCTTTCTTT.

There are a few counts of this clone. The chain uses TRBV29-1 and TRBJ1-4; TRBD1 aligns across 9 bases. With V trimmed by 0 bases and J by 11 bases, 10 bases remained unmatched. This CDR3 is built from 15 residues. Germline assignment: CDR1 SQVTM and CDR2 ANQGSEA. CDR3 coding DNA: TGCAGCGTTGAAGATCTGGGCCGGGACAGGGATAAACTGTTTTTT. Translation gives CSVEDLGRDRDKLFF.

The CDR3 reads CASSPTPLALNEQFF. The CDR3 DNA sequence: TGTGCCAGCAGCCCTACCCCCTTAGCTCTAAATGAGCAGTTCTTC. V is TRBV7-2 and J is TRBJ2-1; D is unresolved. CDR1 is SGHTA and CDR2 is FQGNSA in the germline V gene. V lost 5 bases, J lost 7 bases, and 18 bases lay in between. The CDR3 runs 15 residues.

This clone was counted a few times. The rearrangement links TRBV2 to TRBJ2-1; 9 nucleotides match TRBD1. The CDR3 is 11 residues long. CDR1 is SNHLY and CDR2 is FYNNEI in the germline V gene. Losses at the gene ends were 10 bases for V and 6 bases for J; bases not matched to a gene: 1. CDR3 nucleotides: TGTGCCACGGACAGGGGCAATGAGCAGTTCTTC. Amino acid sequence: CATDRGNEQFF. The full variable domain, rest sourced from reference TRBV2 and TRBJ2-1, is EPEVTQTPSHQVTQMGQEVILRCVPISNHLYFYWYRQILGQKVEFLVSFYNNEISEKSEIFDDQFSVERPDGSNFTLKIRSTKLEDSAMYFCATDRGNEQFFGPGTRLTVL.

This sequence joins TRBV11-3 and TRBJ1-2; D may be TRBD1 (6 bases). CDR3 length: 15 amino acids. Germline V CDR1 and CDR2: SGHNT, YENEEA. Trimming took off 7 bases at V and 4 bases at J, with 19 bases between the two ends. The CDR3 sequence: CASNPGGVGGYGYTF. For the CDR3, the DNA is TGTGCCAGCAACCCGGGGGGCGTAGGGGGCTATGGCTACACCTTC.

The chain carries TRBV5-6 and TRBJ1-3, with D possibly matching TRBD1 (5 bases). The CDR3 is 14 residues long. Germline V gives CDR1 SGHDT, CDR2 YYEEEE. V was clipped by 0 bases and J by 7 bases, with 11 bases between them. CDR3 loop: CASSLAGPRNTIYF. CDR3 sequence (DNA): TGTGCCAGCAGCTTGGCAGGGCCTCGGAACACCATATATTTT.

For this clone: One end of the junction does not line up with germline, which may come from a read error. DNA of the CDR3: TGTGCCAGCAGCTCGACCGGACAGGTAACCGCTGGGGCCAACGGCCTGACTTTC. Translation: CASSSTGQVTAGANGLTF. The V and J genes are TRBV13 and TRBJ2-6; TRBD1 agrees at 7 bases. There are 18 residues in the CDR3. CDR1 is PRHDT, CDR2 FYEKMQ, per germline (reference sequence).

V is TRBV5-5 and J is TRBJ1-1; 7 bases align to TRBD1. This CDR3 spans 16 amino acids. Germline values: CDR1 SGHKS, CDR2 YYEKEE (reference sequence). V shed 0 bases, J shed 3 bases, and the junction held 8 bases outside the gene matches. The CDR3 nucleotides read TGTGCCAGCAGCTTGGCCGCGACAGGGTCGTACACTGAAGCTTTCTTT. Residues: CASSLAATGSYTEAFF.

The rearrangement joins TRBV18 to TRBJ2-5, with 7 bases identical to TRBD1. The DNA end is more similar to TRBJ2-7, so the J call may be wrong. The germline V gene encodes CDR1 KGHSH and CDR2 LQKENI. The CDR3 extends over 15 amino acids. The CDR3 DNA follows: TGTGCCAGCTCACCAAAGGGGGCAGGCGGCTACGAGCAGTACTTC. It codes for CASSPKGAGGYEQYF.

The chain links TRBV12-5 to TRBJ1-1, with D possibly matching TRBD1 (5 bases). This CDR3 has 15 amino acids. Trimming cost V 0 bases and J 4 bases, with 12 bases left between them. The germline V gene encodes CDR1 LGHNT and CDR2 FRNRAP. The DNA of the CDR3 is TGTGCTAGTGGTTTGGTAGCTGGGGCGAGCACTGAAGCTTTCTTT. Encoded protein: CASGLVAGASTEAFF.

The V gene is TRBV5-4, the J gene TRBJ2-2; the D gene is possibly TRBD2 (5 bases). The CDR3 runs to 15 residues. Trimming stripped 4 bases from V and 6 bases from J, with 16 bases between. Germline values: CDR1 SGHNT, CDR2 YYREEE (reference sequence). DNA for the CDR3: TGTGCCAGCAGCGTTCTGGTGGAGGCGGCCGGGGAGCTGTTTTTT. This translates into CASSVLVEAAGELFF.

V is TRBV11-1 and J is TRBJ1-1; possibly TRBD1 for D (6 bases). Germline V gives CDR1 SGHAT, CDR2 FQDESV (reference sequence). The CDR3 is 14 amino acids. With 8 bases removed from V and 4 bases from J, the gap between germline ends came to 17 bases. CDR3 sequence reads: CASSQNAGVTEAFF. The CDR3, as DNA: TGTGCCAGCTCCCAGAACGCAGGGGTCACTGAAGCTTTCTTT. Drawing the rest from reference TRBV11-1 and TRBJ1-1, the complete variable domain is EAEVAQSPRYKITEKSQAVAFWCDPISGHATLYWYRQILGQGPELLVQFQDESVVDDSQLPKDRFSAERLKGVDSTLKIQPAELGDSAMYLCASSQNAGVTEAFFGQGTRLTVV.

The chain links TRBV10-1 to TRBJ2-1; 7 nucleotides agree with TRBD2. Trimming took 5 bases from V and 0 from J; bases not matched to a gene: 4. Germline V lookup: CDR1 WNHNN, CDR2 SYGVQD (reference sequence). This CDR3 has 15 amino acids. For the CDR3, the DNA is TGCGCCAGCAGTAATGGCGGGAGCTCCTACAATGAGCAGTTCTTC. This gives the protein CASSNGGSSYNEQFF.

A single count supports this clone. This sequence joins TRBV10-2 and TRBJ1-2; no reliable D call. The CDR3 is 12 amino acids. Germline assignment: CDR1 WSHSY and CDR2 SAAADI. The V and J ends lost 8 bases and 4 bases respectively, with 11 bases between them. The chain's CDR3 is CASHPRGYGYTF. The CDR3 DNA follows: TGCGCCAGCCATCCTCGAGGCTATGGCTACACCTTC.

Regarding this clone: One end of the junction fails to match germline, which may point to a read error. The gene calls are TRBV7-9 and TRBJ1-2, with a tentative D call TRBD1 (6 bases). CDR1 SEHNR and CDR2 FQNEAQ come from the germline V gene (reference sequence). The CDR3 sequence is 18 residues long. The CDR3: CSSSLRYGGDRQYYGYTF. Written as DNA, the CDR3 is TGTTCCAGCAGCTTACGATATGGTGGAGACAGGCAGTACTATGGCTACACCTTC.

This clone was detected a few times. This rearrangement joins TRBV2 to TRBJ2-1; the match to TRBD2 covers 11 bases. The CDR3 extends over 15 amino acids. J was trimmed by 6 bases and V by 8 bases; bases with no gene match: 9. CDR1 SNHLY and CDR2 FYNNEI come from the germline V gene. The CDR3 loop reads CASSRPSGGPNEQFF. The CDR3 DNA sequence: TGTGCCAGCTCAAGGCCTAGCGGGGGGCCCAATGAGCAGTTCTTC.

V gene TRBV29-1 combines with J gene TRBJ1-2, with D hard to call. Trimming took off 4 bases at V and 4 bases at J, with 7 bases between the two ends. This CDR3 has 11 residues. Germline lookup yields CDR1 SQVTM and CDR2 ANQGSEA. The DNA for the CDR3 is TGCAGCGTTGTGGCAGTCTATGGCTACACCTTC. This codes for CSVVAVYGYTF. Supplemented by reference TRBV29-1 and TRBJ1-2, the full variable domain reads SAVISQKPSRDICQRGTSLTIQCQVDSQVTMMFWYRQQPGQSLTLIATANQGSEATYESGFVIDKFPISRPNLTFSTLTVSNMSPEDSSIYLCSVVAVYGYTFGSGTRLTVV.

V and J are TRBV6-1 and TRBJ1-5, with D tentatively TRBD1 (5 bases). The length of the CDR3 is 14 residues. The germline V gene has CDR1 MNHNS and CDR2 SASEGT. Trimming shortened V by 2 bases and J by 4 bases, and 9 bases separated the two germline ends. The DNA of the CDR3 is TGTGCCAGCAGTGAATACAAGGGGAATCAGCCCCAGCATTTT. The encoded protein is CASSEYKGNQPQHF.

This clone was found once. This sequence joins TRBV7-9 and TRBJ2-4, with D perhaps TRBD2 (5 bases). Germline V gene sequence: CDR1 SEHNR, CDR2 FQNEAQ (reference sequence). Trimming removed 5 bases from V and 8 bases from J, with 19 bases in between. The CDR3 consists of 15 residues. The CDR3 region is CASSHLEELIDIQYF. CDR3 bases: TGTGCCAGCAGCCATTTGGAGGAACTAATAGACATTCAGTACTTC. Full variable domain (outside the CDR3, taken from reference TRBV7-9 and TRBJ2-4): DTGVSQNPRHKITKRGQNVTFRCDPISEHNRLYWYRQTLGQGPEFLTYFQNEAQLEKSRLLSDRFSAERPKGSFSTLEIQRTEQGDSAMYLCASSHLEELIDIQYFGAGTRLSVL.

The chain recombines TRBV18 with TRBJ1-5, with 7 positions matching TRBD1. CDR3 size: 14 residues. The germline V gene encodes CDR1 KGHSH and CDR2 LQKENI. Trimming took 3 bases from V and 6 from J; bases not matched to a gene: 5. For the CDR3, the DNA is TGTGCCAGCTCACCCACAGGGGTAAGTCAGCCCCAGCATTTT. The encoded protein is CASSPTGVSQPQHF.

The chain joins TRBV6-5 to TRBJ1-1; 10 nucleotides align to TRBD1. Per the germline V gene, CDR1 is MNHEY and CDR2 is SVGAGI. The V gene end was trimmed by 7 bases and the J gene end by 4 bases; junction bases not matched to a gene: 9. This CDR3 is built from 15 residues. CDR3 coding DNA: TGTGCCAGCATCCGGCAGGGACAGGGGAGCACTGAAGCTTTCTTT. Translation: CASIRQGQGSTEAFF.

The rearrangement joins TRBV5-8 to TRBJ1-2; a possible D gene is TRBD1 (5 bases). The CDR3 loop spans 13 amino acids. Germline values: CDR1 SGHTS, CDR2 YDEGEE. V lost 3 bases and J lost 4, with 10 bases in between. The CDR3 DNA reads as TGTGCCAGCAGCTGGCAGGGTACCTATGGCTACACCTTC. Its translation is CASSWQGTYGYTF.

This chain uses TRBV25-1 with TRBJ2-7, with 7 bases lining up with TRBD1. V lost 5 bases to trimming and J lost 0 bases; unmatched junction nucleotides: 13. The V gene's germline CDR1 is MGHDK and CDR2 SYGVNS. The CDR3 runs 17 residues. CDR3 coding DNA: TGTGCCAGCAGTCCCCAAAGGGGGCGGACAAGCTCCTACGAGCAGTACTTC. This codes for CASSPQRGRTSSYEQYF.

The chain recombines TRBV5-6 with TRBJ1-2; 7 positions agree with TRBD1. Trimming at V came to 4 bases and at J to 8 bases, leaving 20 bases not matched to a gene. The CDR3 has 17 amino acids. Germline V gene lookup returns CDR1 SGHDT and CDR2 YYEEEE. The CDR3, as DNA: TGTGCCAGCAGCCTGACAGGGTTTAATGGCGAGAGAGGAGGCTACACCTTC. Translating gives CASSLTGFNGERGGYTF.

This clone was counted only a few times. This sequence joins TRBV5-6 and TRBJ2-1; D is perhaps TRBD1 (5 bases). Trimming cost V 2 bases and J 0 bases, with 12 bases left between them. The CDR3 has 16 residues. Germline assignment: CDR1 SGHDT and CDR2 YYEEEE. CDR3 DNA sequence: TGTGCCAGCAGCTTACGACAGCGTAGCTCCTACAATGAGCAGTTCTTC. This translates into CASSLRQRSSYNEQFF. The full variable domain, with the rest looked up from reference TRBV5-6 and TRBJ2-1, is DAGVTQSPTHLIKTRGQQVTLRCSPKSGHDTVSWYQQALGQGPQFIFQYYEEEERQRGNFPDRFSGHQFPNYSSELNVNALLLGDSALYLCASSLRQRSSYNEQFFGPGTRLTVL.